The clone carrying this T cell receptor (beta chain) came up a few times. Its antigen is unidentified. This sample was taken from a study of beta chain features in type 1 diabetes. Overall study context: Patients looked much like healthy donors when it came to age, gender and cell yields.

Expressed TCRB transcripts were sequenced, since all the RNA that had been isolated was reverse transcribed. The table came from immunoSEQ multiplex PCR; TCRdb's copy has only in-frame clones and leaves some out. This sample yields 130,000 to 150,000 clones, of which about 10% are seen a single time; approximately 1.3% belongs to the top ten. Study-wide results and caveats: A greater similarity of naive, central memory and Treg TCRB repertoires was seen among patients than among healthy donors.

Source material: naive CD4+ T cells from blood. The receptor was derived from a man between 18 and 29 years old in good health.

The CDR3 sequence: CASSGTGVNQPQHF. The CDR3 nucleotides read TGTGCCAGTAGTGGAACAGGGGTCAATCAGCCCCAGCATTTT. The chain links TRBV19 to TRBJ1-5, with 7 bases lining up with TRBD1. The CDR3 runs to 14 residues. Trimming removed 5 bases from V and 3 bases from J; junction bases left unmatched: 4. CDR1 and CDR2 (germline): LNHDA, SQIVND (reference sequence).